These 10 T cell receptor beta chains were sequenced from one sample in a study of CD8 T cells in ankylosing spondylitis. TCRdb re-called the 5' RACE reads with MiXCR, one entry per CDR3 protein. Among 200,000 to 300,000 distinct CDR3 sequences, around 11% were seen once, and the ten largest hold less than 7.5%. Sample: blood, either unsorted or a sorted T cell fraction (not recorded which). Every receptor here comes from a male donor with ankylosing spondylitis or in good health (not recorded which).

This clonotype was detected many times. V and J are TRBV29-1 and TRBJ2-2; D gene uncertain. CDR1 and CDR2 from the germline V gene are SQVTM and ANQGSEA. V lost 4 bases, J lost 0 bases, and 12 bases lay in between. The CDR3 length is 15 residues. DNA for the CDR3: TGCAGCGTTGTAGGCCCGCGACCGAACACCGGGGAGCTGTTTTTT. Its protein product is CSVVGPRPNTGELFF.

This clonotype showed up many times. The chain combines TRBV5-1 with TRBJ1-1; D ambiguous. Per the germline V gene, CDR1 is SGHRS and CDR2 is YFSETQ. The V gene lost 0 bases and the J gene lost 7 bases, with 13 bases spanning the gap. The CDR3 spans 14 residues. CDR3 residues: CASSLELGLREAFF. CDR3 coding DNA: TGCGCCAGCAGCTTGGAGTTGGGGTTGCGTGAAGCTTTCTTT.

The chain couples TRBV19 to TRBJ2-3, with D unclear. The germline V gene has CDR1 LNHDA and CDR2 SQIVND (reference sequence). V gave up 5 bases and J gave up 0 bases, with 9 bases separating them. CDR3 length: 14 amino acids. CDR3 nucleotides: TGTGCCAGTAGTTCGGATTCTAGCACAGATACGCAGTATTTT. This encodes CASSSDSSTDTQYF. The whole variable domain, filled in from reference TRBV19 and TRBJ2-3, reads DGGITQSPKYLFRKEGQNVTLSCEQNLNHDAMYWYRQDPGQGLRLIYYSQIVNDFQKGDIAEGYSVSREKKESFPLTVTSAQKNPTAFYLCASSSDSSTDTQYFGPGTRLTVL.

In its sample, this clonotype was seen many times. The chain combines TRBV9 with TRBJ2-5, with a weak D call TRBD1 (5 bases). This CDR3 is 15 amino acids long. V was pared by 7 bases and J by 2 bases, with 18 bases between. Germline CDR1 is SGDLS and CDR2 is YYNGEE. DNA of the CDR3: TGTGCCAGCTCGAAAGGGGCCGGTTCACAAGAGACCCAGTACTTC. Protein: CASSKGAGSQETQYF. Combining the CDR3 with reference TRBV9 and TRBJ2-5 gives the whole variable domain DSGVTQTPKHLITATGQRVTLRCSPRSGDLSVYWYQQSLDQGLQFLIQYYNGEERAKGNILERFSAQQFPDLHSELNLSSLELGDSALYFCASSKGAGSQETQYFGPGTRLLVL.

This clonotype has ten or more counts. V gene TRBV12-3 or TRBV12-4 combines with J gene TRBJ2-5; D not resolved. This CDR3 spans 13 amino acids. The V and J ends lost 1 base and 5 bases respectively, with 8 bases between them. The CDR3 DNA reads TGTGCCAGCAGTTTAGGGGGTCTCGAGACCCAGTACTTC. Protein: CASSLGGLETQYF.

This clonotype was observed at least ten times. The chain joins TRBV10-3 to TRBJ2-1; 8 bases are a match to TRBD2. The V segment lost 1 base and the J segment 8 bases; nucleotides outside the gene matches: 7. The CDR3 loop spans 15 amino acids. Looked up from germline, CDR1 is ENHRY and CDR2 is SYGVKD. The CDR3: CAISEFGGRRDEQFF. CDR3 DNA sequence: TGTGCCATCAGTGAGTTCGGCGGGAGGAGGGATGAGCAGTTCTTC.

The table lists this clonotype with many counts. V and J are TRBV5-1 and TRBJ1-2; maybe TRBD1 (6 bases). V was pared by 0 bases and J by 7 bases, with 16 bases between. CDR1 SGHRS and CDR2 YFSETQ come from the germline V gene. The CDR3 length is 15 residues. The chain's CDR3 is CASSLEGGDSAGYTF. CDR3 DNA sequence: TGCGCCAGCAGCTTGGAGGGGGGGGATTCGGCTGGCTACACCTTC.

Points on this clonotype: A read error may be the cause here, since a much bigger clone is one base away. The gene calls are TRBV5-1 and TRBJ2-7, with 8 positions matching TRBD1. Germline V lookup: CDR1 SGHRS, CDR2 YFSETQ. J lost 6 bases, V lost 3 bases, and 20 bases had no gene match. This CDR3 contains 18 residues. CDR3 sequence: CASSSKPLDRAVVGEQYF. DNA for the CDR3: TGCGCCAGCAGCTCTAAACCCTTGGACAGGGCTGTGGTAGGCGAGCAGTACTTC.

This clonotype was observed many times. V is TRBV25-1 and J is TRBJ1-6; 9 nucleotides line up with TRBD1. The V segment lost 8 bases and the J segment 7 bases; nucleotides outside the gene matches: 9. Germline V lookup: CDR1 MGHDK, CDR2 SYGVNS. There are 15 residues in the CDR3. In nucleotides, the CDR3 is TGTGCCAGCGGAATGGGACAGGGAGAAAATTCACCCCTCCACTTT. Translated: CASGMGQGENSPLHF.

This clonotype was counted at least ten times. This sequence joins TRBV20-1 and TRBJ1-3; tentative D call: TRBD1 (6 bases). This CDR3 region has 13 residues. The germline V gene encodes CDR1 DFQATT and CDR2 SNEGSKA (reference sequence). Trimming pared 6 bases from V and 3 bases from J, leaving 12 bases between. The CDR3, as DNA: TGCAGTGCCAGTACAGGGTATGGAAACACCATATATTTT. Translated: CSASTGYGNTIYF.